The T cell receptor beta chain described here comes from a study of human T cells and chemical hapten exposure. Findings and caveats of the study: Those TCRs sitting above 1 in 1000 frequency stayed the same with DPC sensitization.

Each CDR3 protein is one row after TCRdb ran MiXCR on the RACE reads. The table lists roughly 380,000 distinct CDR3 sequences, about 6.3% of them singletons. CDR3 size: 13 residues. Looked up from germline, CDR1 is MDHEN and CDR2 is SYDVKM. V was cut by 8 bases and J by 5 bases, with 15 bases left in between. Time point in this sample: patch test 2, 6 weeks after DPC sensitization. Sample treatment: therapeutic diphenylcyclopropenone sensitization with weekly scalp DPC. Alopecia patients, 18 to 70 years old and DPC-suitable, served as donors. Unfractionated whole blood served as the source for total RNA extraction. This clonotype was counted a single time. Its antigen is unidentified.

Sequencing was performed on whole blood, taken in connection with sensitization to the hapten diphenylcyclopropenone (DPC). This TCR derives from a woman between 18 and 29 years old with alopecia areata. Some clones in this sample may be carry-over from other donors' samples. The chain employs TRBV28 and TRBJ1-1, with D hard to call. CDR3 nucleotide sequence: TGTGCCAGCTCCACACCCAGCACAACTGAAGCTTTCTTT. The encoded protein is CASSTPSTTEAFF.